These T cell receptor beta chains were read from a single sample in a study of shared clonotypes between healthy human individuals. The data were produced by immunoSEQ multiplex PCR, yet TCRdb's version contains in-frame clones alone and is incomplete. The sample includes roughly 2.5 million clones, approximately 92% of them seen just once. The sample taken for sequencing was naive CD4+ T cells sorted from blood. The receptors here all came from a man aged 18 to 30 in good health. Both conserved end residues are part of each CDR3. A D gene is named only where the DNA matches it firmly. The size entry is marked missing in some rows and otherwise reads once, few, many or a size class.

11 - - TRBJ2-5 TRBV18 TGTGCCAGCTCACACGAGAAGACCCAGTACTTC CASSHEKTQYF
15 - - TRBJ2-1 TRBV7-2 TGTGCCAGCAGCTTGGGGTCAGGATCCTACAATGAGCAGTTCTTC CASSLGSGSYNEQFF
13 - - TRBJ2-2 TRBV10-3 TGTGCCATCGGGACGGACAACACCGGGGAGCTGTTTTTT CAIGTDNTGELFF
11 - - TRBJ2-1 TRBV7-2 TGTGCCAGCAGCGCGGCCAATGAGCAGTTCTTC CASSAANEQFF
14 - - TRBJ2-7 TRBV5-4 TGTGCCAGCAGCTTGGGGTCACCCTCCTACGAGCAGTACTTC CASSLGSPSYEQYF
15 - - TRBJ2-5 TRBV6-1 TGTGCCAGCAGTGAGGGTCCGGGGCCCCAAGAGACCCAGTACTTC CASSEGPGPQETQYF
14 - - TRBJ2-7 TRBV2 TGTGCCAGCGCTCAATCACCACAGGGCTACGAGCAGTACTTC CASAQSPQGYEQYF
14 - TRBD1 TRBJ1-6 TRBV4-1 TGCGCCAGCAGCGGACAGGAGGGTAATTCACCCCTCCACTTT CASSGQEGNSPLHF
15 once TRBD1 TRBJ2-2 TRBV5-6 TGTGCCAGCAGCTTAACAGGGGTAGGCACCGGGGAGCTGTTTTTT CASSLTGVGTGELFF
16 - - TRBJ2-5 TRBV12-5 TGTGCTAGTGGTCAAGCCTCAAAATCCGGGACACGGACCCAGTACTTC CASGQASKSGTRTQYF
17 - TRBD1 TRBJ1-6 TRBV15 TGTGCCACCAGCACAATGCTACTCGGACAGGGCGGTTCACCCCTCCACTTT CATSTMLLGQGGSPLHF
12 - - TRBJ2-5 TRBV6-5 TGTGCCAGCGGCAACCCTCATGAGACCCAGTACTTC CASGNPHETQYF
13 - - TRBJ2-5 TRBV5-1 TGCGCCAGCAGCTTGGTTATTCAAGAGACCCAGTACTTC CASSLVIQETQYF
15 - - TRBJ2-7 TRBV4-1 TGCGCCAGCAGCCAAGGGACTGTCCCCTCCTACGAGCAGTACTTC CASSQGTVPSYEQYF
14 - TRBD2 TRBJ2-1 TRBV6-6 TGTGCCAGCACCAAAGCGGGATCCTACAATGAGCAGTTCTTC CASTKAGSYNEQFF
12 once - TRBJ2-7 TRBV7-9 TGTGCCATCGACGGTAGCTCCTACGAGCAGTACTTC CAIDGSSYEQYF
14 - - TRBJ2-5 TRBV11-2 TGTGCCAGCAGCAACCAGGGGAGGGGGGAGACCCAGTACTTC CASSNQGRGETQYF
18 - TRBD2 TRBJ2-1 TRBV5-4 TGTGCCAGCAGCCCCCCGGGACTAGCGGGGGACATCTACAATGAGCAGTTCTTC CASSPPGLAGDIYNEQFF
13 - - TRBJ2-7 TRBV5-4 TGTGCCAGCAGCCCGGCGAGTAGCTACGAGCAGTACTTC CASSPASSYEQYF
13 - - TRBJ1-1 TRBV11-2 TGTGCCAGCAGCTTAAGTGGACCGACGGGGGCTTTCTTT CASSLSGPTGAFF
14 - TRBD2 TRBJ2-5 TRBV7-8 TGTGCCAGCAGGGATAGCGGGGGGGTCGAGACCCAGTACTTC CASRDSGGVETQYF
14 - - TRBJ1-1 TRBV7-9 TGTGCCAGCAGCCCTCCCGTGGGGAACACTGAAGCTTTCTTT CASSPPVGNTEAFF
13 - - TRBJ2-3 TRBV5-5 TGTGCCAGCAGCCCTCCGAGGGCTGATACGCAGTATTTT CASSPPRADTQYF
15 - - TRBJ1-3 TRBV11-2 TGTGCCAGCAGCTTGTTGGGCGGGGGAAGGTACACCATATATTTT CASSLLGGGRYTIYF
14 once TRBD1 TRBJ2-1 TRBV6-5 TGTGCCAGCAGTTCTCCGACAGGGTTCAATGAGCAGTTCTTC CASSSPTGFNEQFF
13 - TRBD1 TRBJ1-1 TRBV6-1 TGTGCCAGCAGTTTGACAGGGGGCACTGAAGCTTTCTTT CASSLTGGTEAFF
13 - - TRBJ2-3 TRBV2 TGTGCCAGCAGTAGGCAGCTCACAGATACGCAGTATTTT CASSRQLTDTQYF
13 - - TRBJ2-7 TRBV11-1 TGTGCCAGCAGCTCGGGGACGGGGATGGGGCAGTACTTC CASSSGTGMGQYF
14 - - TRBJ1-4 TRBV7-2 TGTGCCAGCAGCTTGCGAGGGGCTAATGAAAAACTGTTTTTT CASSLRGANEKLFF
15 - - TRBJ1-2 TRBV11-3 TGTGCCAGCACCCGAGGACTCGGACAGACCTATGGCTACACCTTC CASTRGLGQTYGYTF
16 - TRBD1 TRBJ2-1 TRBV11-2 TGTGCCAGCAGCCCAAGAGGGGACAGGGATTACAATGAGCAGTTCTTC CASSPRGDRDYNEQFF
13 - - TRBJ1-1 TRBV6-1 TGTGCCAGCAGTGATTTCAGGGATAGACGAGCTTTCTTT CASSDFRDRRAFF
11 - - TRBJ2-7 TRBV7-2 TGTGCCAGCAGCTTGCGGGACGAGCAGTACTTC CASSLRDEQYF
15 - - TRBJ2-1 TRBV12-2 TGTGCAAGTCGCTTAGAGACAGCCCCCTACAATGAGCAGTTCTTC CASRLETAPYNEQFF
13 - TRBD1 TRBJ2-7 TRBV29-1 TGCAGCGTCCAGACAGGGAAAGCCTACGAGCAGTACTTC CSVQTGKAYEQYF
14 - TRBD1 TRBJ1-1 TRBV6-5 TGTGCCAGCAGAAAGGGACAGTTGAACACTGAAGCTTTCTTT CASRKGQLNTEAFF
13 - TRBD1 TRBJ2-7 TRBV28 TGTGCCAGCAGTTCCGGACAGGGCGACGAGCAGTACTTC CASSSGQGDEQYF
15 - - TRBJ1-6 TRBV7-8 TGTGCCAGCAGCGCACAGAGCTCCTATAATTCACCCCTCCACTTT CASSAQSSYNSPLHF
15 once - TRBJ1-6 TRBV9 TGTGCCAGCAGCCCCCAGGGAGGGTTGAATTCACTCCTCCACTTT CASSPQGGLNSLLHF
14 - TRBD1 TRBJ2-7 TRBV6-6 TGTGCCAGCAGCACACAGGGGGCGGGATACGAGCAGTACTTC CASSTQGAGYEQYF
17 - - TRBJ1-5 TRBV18 TGTGCCAGCTCTTCTCCGGCTGGGTATAACGGCAATCAGCCCCAGCATTTT CASSSPAGYNGNQPQHF
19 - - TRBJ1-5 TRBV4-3 TGCGCCAGCAGCCAAGATCTCACCGGGGGCGATAGGAGCAATCAGCCCCAGCATTTT CASSQDLTGGDRSNQPQHF
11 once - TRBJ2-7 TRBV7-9 TGTGCCAGCAGCTCCTCTCTCGAGCAGTACTTC CASSSSLEQYF
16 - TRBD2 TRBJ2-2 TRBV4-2 TGTGCCAGCAGCCAAGTGGCGGGGGATAACACCGGGGAGCTGTTTTTT CASSQVAGDNTGELFF
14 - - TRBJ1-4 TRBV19 TGTGCCAGTAGGTCGGGAGCAACTAATGAAAAACTGTTTTTT CASRSGATNEKLFF
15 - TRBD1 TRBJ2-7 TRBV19 TGTGCCAGTAGTATCGGACAGGGTGGGACCTACGAGCAGTACTTC CASSIGQGGTYEQYF
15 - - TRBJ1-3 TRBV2 TGTGCCAGCAGTGATGGACAGCCCTCTGGAAACACCATATATTTT CASSDGQPSGNTIYF
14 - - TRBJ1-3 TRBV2 TGTGCCAGCAGTTGGACGGGCTCTGGAAACACCATATATTTT CASSWTGSGNTIYF
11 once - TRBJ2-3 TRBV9 TGTGCCAGCAGCGGGGGAGATACGCAGTATTTT CASSGGDTQYF
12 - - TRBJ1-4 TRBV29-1 TGCAGCGTCGCTGCGGTGGGCGAAAAACTGTTTTTT CSVAAVGEKLFF
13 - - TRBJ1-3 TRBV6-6 TGTGCCAGCTATGGGGGGACGGGAAACACCATATATTTT CASYGGTGNTIYF
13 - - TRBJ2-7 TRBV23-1 TGCGCCAGCAGTCAAACAGGGAACCGCGAGCAGTACTTC CASSQTGNREQYF
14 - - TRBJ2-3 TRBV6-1 TGTGCCAGCAGTGGGGCAGTGAGCACAGATACGCAGTATTTT CASSGAVSTDTQYF
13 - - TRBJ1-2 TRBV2 TGTGCCAGCAGTGTCCAGGGCGACTATGGCTACACCTTC CASSVQGDYGYTF
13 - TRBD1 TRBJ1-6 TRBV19 TGTGCCACCGCTACAGGGGGCGGTTCACCCCTCCACTTT CATATGGGSPLHF
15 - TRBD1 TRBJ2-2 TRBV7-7 TGTGCTAGCAGCCCCGGGACAGGGAACACCGGGGAGCTGTTTTTT CASSPGTGNTGELFF
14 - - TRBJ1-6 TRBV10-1 TGCGCCAGCAGTCCTACAGGGTACGATTCACCCCTCCACTTT CASSPTGYDSPLHF
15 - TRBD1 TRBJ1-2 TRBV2 TGTGCCAGCAGTGAGGGACAGTCAGCTAACTATGGCTACACCTTC CASSEGQSANYGYTF
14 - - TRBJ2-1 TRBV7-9 TGTGCCAGCAGCCCTTTGAGCTCCTACAATGAGCAGTTCTTC CASSPLSSYNEQFF
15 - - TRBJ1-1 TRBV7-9 TGTGCCAGCAGCCCAATTAGTTTAGGGAACACTGAAGCTTTCTTT CASSPISLGNTEAFF